Listed here are 3 T cell receptor beta chains from one sample, sequenced in a study of blood T cell repertoires in COVID-19. Clones were read by immunoSEQ multiplex PCR, and TCRdb kept only the in-frame ones, dropping some. The table has about 130,000 clones, around 83% seen once. Input material: peripheral blood. The origin of the receptors is a woman older than 75 with acute or convalescent COVID-19.

The chain employs TRBV7-7 and TRBJ2-5; 8 nucleotides agree with TRBD1. The length of the CDR3 is 17 residues. Germline CDR1 reads SSHAT; CDR2 reads FNYEAQ (reference sequence). J gave up 3 bases and V 5 bases, and 14 bases lay outside the gene matches. The CDR3 DNA sequence: TGTGCCAGCAGCCCAGGACAGGGACATACGCTAGAAGAGACCCAGTACTTC. It yields the protein CASSPGQGHTLEETQYF.

This clone was recorded a few times. The CDR3, as DNA: TGCGCCAGCAGTGAGGACAGGCGGCGTAGCACAGATACGCAGTATTTT. It codes for CASSEDRRRSTDTQYF. The chain carries TRBV10-1 and TRBJ2-3, with a tentative D call TRBD1 (6 bases). V lost 2 bases and J lost 0, with 12 bases in between. Looked up from germline, CDR1 is WNHNN and CDR2 is SYGVQD (reference sequence). The CDR3 consists of 16 residues.

The chain uses TRBV13 and TRBJ2-1; 14 positions agree with TRBD2. The length of the CDR3 is 16 residues. Losses at the gene ends were 3 bases for V and 8 bases for J; bases not matched to a gene: 6. Germline V gene lookup returns CDR1 PRHDT and CDR2 FYEKMQ (reference sequence). CDR3 sequence: CASSLTSGGAWDEQFF. The CDR3 DNA sequence: TGTGCCAGCAGCTTGACTAGCGGGGGGGCCTGGGATGAGCAGTTCTTC.